This TCR beta chain was found in a study of a mutant IDH1 vaccine in newly diagnosed glioma. The sample's time point: week 23, last vaccination. Vaccination comprised doses that each held 300 ug of mutant IDH1 20-mer peptide, plus topical imiquimod. Repertoires were generated with immunoSEQ multiplex PCR, while TCRdb's copy carries only in-frame clones and drops some. The sample gives fewer than 45,000 clones, about 78% of which show up once; roughly 6.3% is in the top ten. To note about this clone: Its antigen is unknown.

The source is a woman in her 40s with glioma. Some clones in this sample may be carry-over from other donors' samples. The input for sequencing was PBMCs, taken from a glioma patient whose treatment included an IDH1 peptide vaccine.

The CDR3 loop reads CASSDSYNSPLHF. DNA of the CDR3: TGCGCCAGCAGCGACAGCTATAATTCACCCCTCCACTTT. The chain joins TRBV5-1 to TRBJ1-6; weak D call: TRBD1 (5 bases). The CDR3 is made up of 13 amino acids. Germline CDR1 is SGHRS and CDR2 is YFSETQ. Trimming took off 4 bases at V and 3 bases at J, with 5 bases between the two ends.